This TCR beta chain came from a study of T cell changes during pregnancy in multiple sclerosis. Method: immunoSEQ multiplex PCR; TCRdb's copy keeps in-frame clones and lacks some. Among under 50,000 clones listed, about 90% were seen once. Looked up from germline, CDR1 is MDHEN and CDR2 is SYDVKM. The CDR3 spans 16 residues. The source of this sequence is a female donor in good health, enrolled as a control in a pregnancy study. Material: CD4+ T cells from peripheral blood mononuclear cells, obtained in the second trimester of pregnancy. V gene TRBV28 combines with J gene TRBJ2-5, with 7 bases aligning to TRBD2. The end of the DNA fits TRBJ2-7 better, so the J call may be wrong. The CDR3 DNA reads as TGTGCCAGCAGTTTCACCGGGGAGGGGAAATTCTACGAGCAGTACTTC. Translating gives CASSFTGEGKFYEQYF.